Each of the 9 T cell receptor beta chains below was sequenced from the same sample in a study of cytomegalovirus exposure and HLA in healthy donors. PCR used 60 Vbeta primers and 13 Jbeta primers. Generated by immunoSEQ multiplex PCR, the TCRdb table keeps only in-frame clones and is missing some. Its table records fewer than 85,000 clones. The sample was PBMCs. These receptors originate from a woman aged 35 to 49 in good health and CMV-seropositive.

The V call is TRBV9, the J call TRBJ2-7, with D unclear. CDR1 SGDLS and CDR2 YYNGEE come from the germline V gene. V was cut by 1 base and J by 7 bases, with 15 bases left in between. The CDR3 sequence is 14 residues long. In nucleotides, the CDR3 is TGTGCCAGCAGCGTATCTGGCGGCTCCGGGGAGCAGTACTTC. Translated: CASSVSGGSGEQYF.

V is TRBV6-5 and J is TRBJ2-3; 8 bases are a match to TRBD1. Germline CDR1 reads MNHEY; CDR2 reads SVGAGI. The length of the CDR3 is 15 residues. Losses at the gene ends were 2 bases for V and 3 bases for J; bases not matched to a gene: 4. CDR3 residues: CASSYEGQVTDTQYF. The DNA for the CDR3 is TGTGCCAGCAGTTACGAGGGACAGGTAACAGATACGCAGTATTTT.

V usage is TRBV6-5 and J usage is TRBJ2-5, with TRBD1 matching 8 bases. The CDR3 is made up of 14 amino acids. J was trimmed by 5 bases and V by 5 bases; bases with no gene match: 7. Germline V gene lookup returns CDR1 MNHEY and CDR2 SVGAGI. The CDR3 loop is CASSRSRQGETQYF. The CDR3 bases are TGTGCCAGCAGTAGAAGCCGACAGGGGGAGACCCAGTACTTC.

The J gene is TRBJ1-2, the V gene TRBV9; maybe TRBD1 (5 bases). The CDR3 loop spans 13 amino acids. Trimming removed 0 bases at V and 8 bases at J, with 11 bases between. Germline CDR1 reads SGDLS; CDR2 reads YYNGEE. The CDR3 coding sequence is TGTGCCAGCAGCGTAGAACTTACAGGAGGCTACACCTTC. Encoded protein: CASSVELTGGYTF.

The genes are TRBV5-4 and TRBJ2-1; 14 bases fit TRBD2. With 0 bases clipped from V and 5 bases from J, the junction kept 7 bases outside the gene matches. Germline CDR1 reads SGHNT; CDR2 reads YYREEE (reference sequence). This CDR3 region has 18 residues. As DNA, the CDR3 is TGTGCCAGCAGCTTGGCGGGGACTAGCGGGAGAAGGAACAATGAGCAGTTCTTC. Its translation is CASSLAGTSGRRNNEQFF.

The chain has TRBV7-9 and TRBJ1-1; D is uncertain. This CDR3 is built from 16 residues. Trimming shortened V by 1 base and J by 1 base, and 13 bases separated the two germline ends. CDR1 SEHNR and CDR2 FQNEAQ come from the germline V gene (reference sequence). Written as DNA, the CDR3 is TGTGCCAGCAGCTTAGGTTTCGGGATAAGGAACACTGAAGCTTTCTTT. Translation gives CASSLGFGIRNTEAFF.

The gene calls are TRBV11-2 and TRBJ2-1, with D unclear. The germline V gene encodes CDR1 SGHAT and CDR2 FQNNGV. With 1 base removed from V and 0 bases from J, the gap between germline ends came to 10 bases. The CDR3 has 16 amino acids. The CDR3 nucleotides read TGTGCCAGCAGCTTAGTAGTGACTTACTCCTACAATGAGCAGTTCTTC. Protein sequence: CASSLVVTYSYNEQFF.

The V call is TRBV9, the J call TRBJ1-2; no clear D. CDR1 SGDLS and CDR2 YYNGEE come from the germline V gene. V was trimmed by 0 bases and J by 6 bases, leaving 9 bases between them. This CDR3 has 13 amino acids. This chain's CDR3 is CASSVGGIDGYTF. The CDR3 bases are TGTGCCAGCAGCGTAGGAGGGATCGATGGCTACACCTTC.

The chain links TRBV29-1 to TRBJ1-4; D is possibly TRBD1 (5 bases). V was trimmed by 7 bases and J by 0 bases, leaving 9 bases between them. This CDR3 has 13 residues. Germline V gene lookup returns CDR1 SQVTM and CDR2 ANQGSEA. CDR3 sequence reads: CSARTSTNEKLFF. The CDR3 nucleotides read TGCAGCGCCCGGACATCAACTAATGAAAAACTGTTTTTT.